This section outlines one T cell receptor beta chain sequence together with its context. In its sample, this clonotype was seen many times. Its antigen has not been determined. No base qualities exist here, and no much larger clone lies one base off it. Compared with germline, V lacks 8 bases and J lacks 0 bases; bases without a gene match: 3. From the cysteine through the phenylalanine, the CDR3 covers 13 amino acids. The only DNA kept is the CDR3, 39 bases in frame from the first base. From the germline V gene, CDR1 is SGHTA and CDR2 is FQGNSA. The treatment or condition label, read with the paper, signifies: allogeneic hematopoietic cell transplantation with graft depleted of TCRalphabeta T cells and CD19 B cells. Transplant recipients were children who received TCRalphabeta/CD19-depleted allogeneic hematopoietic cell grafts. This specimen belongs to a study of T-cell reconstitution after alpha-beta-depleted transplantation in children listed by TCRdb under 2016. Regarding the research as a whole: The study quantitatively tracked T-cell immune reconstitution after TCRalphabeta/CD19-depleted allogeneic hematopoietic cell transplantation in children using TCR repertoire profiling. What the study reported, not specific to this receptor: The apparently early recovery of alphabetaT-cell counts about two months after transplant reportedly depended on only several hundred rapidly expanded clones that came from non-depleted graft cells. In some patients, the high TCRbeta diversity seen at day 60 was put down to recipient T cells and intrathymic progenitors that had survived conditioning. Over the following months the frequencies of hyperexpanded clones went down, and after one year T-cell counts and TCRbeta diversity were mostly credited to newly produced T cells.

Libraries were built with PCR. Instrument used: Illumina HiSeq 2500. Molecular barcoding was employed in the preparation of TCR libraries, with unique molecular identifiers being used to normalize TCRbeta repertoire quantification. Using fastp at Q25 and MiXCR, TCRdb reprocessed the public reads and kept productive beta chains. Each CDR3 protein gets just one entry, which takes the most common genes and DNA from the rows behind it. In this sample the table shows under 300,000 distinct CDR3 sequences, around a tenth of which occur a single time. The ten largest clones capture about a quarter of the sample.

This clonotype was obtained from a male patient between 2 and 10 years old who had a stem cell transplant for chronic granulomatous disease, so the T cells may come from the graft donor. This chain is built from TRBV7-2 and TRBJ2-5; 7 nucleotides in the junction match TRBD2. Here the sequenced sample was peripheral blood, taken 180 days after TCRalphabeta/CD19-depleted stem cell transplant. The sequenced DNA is TGTGCCAGCGAGCGGGGAGACCAAGAGACCCAGTACTTC. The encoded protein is CASERGDQETQYF.